These 22 T cell receptor beta chains share one sample of origin, sequenced in a study of T-cell memory formation after mild COVID-19. TCRdb re-derived calls from the 5' RACE reads in MiXCR, one entry per CDR3 protein. The sample comprises over 150,000 distinct CDR3 sequences, 10% to 15% of which are singletons, and approximately 3.6% rests with the top ten. Sample: PBMCs or a T cell subset sorted from them (not recorded which). Every receptor here comes from a man between 18 and 35 years old who had mild COVID-19 (a few samples of this study predate the infection). Cell type and time point are not known.

This clonotype was recorded at least ten times. Written as DNA, the CDR3 is TGTGCCACCAGTGCCACGGGACTAGCCAATGAGCAGTTCTTC. Amino acids: CATSATGLANEQFF. V gene TRBV24-1 combines with J gene TRBJ2-1, with TRBD2 identical over 9 bases. The CDR3 contains 14 residues. Unmatched junction bases numbered 4, after V lost 5 bases and J lost 6 bases. The germline V gene encodes CDR1 KGHDR and CDR2 SFDVKD.

This clonotype has only a few counts. This chain links TRBV5-1 with TRBJ2-1; 9 nucleotides align to TRBD1. This CDR3 comprises 16 residues. Germline values: CDR1 SGHRS, CDR2 YFSETQ. With V trimmed by 4 bases and J by 2 bases, 7 bases remained unmatched. The CDR3 region is CASSTQTGGPYNEQFF. DNA for the CDR3: TGCGCCAGCAGCACCCAAACAGGGGGCCCCTACAATGAGCAGTTCTTC.

The V gene is TRBV5-1, the J gene TRBJ2-1; D unresolved. The V and J ends lost 1 base and 5 bases respectively, with 10 bases between them. The CDR3 spans 14 residues. The germline CDR1 and CDR2 sequences are SGHRS and YFSETQ. The CDR3 DNA is TGCGCCAGCAGCTTGTTGGGGTGGCACAATGAGCAGTTCTTC. Encoded protein: CASSLLGWHNEQFF.

This clonotype was observed a few times. The DNA of the CDR3 is TGCGCCAGCAGCGGACGGGGGACCGGGACTAGAACAGATACGCAGTATTTT. Its translation is CASSGRGTGTRTDTQYF. This chain joins TRBV5-1 and TRBJ2-3; 8 bases line up with TRBD2. Germline V gives CDR1 SGHRS, CDR2 YFSETQ. The CDR3 is 17 residues long. V shed 4 bases and J 3 bases; nucleotides not matched to a gene: 13.

This clonotype was seen more than once but under ten times. This chain uses TRBV7-2 with TRBJ2-7; unclear D gene. The CDR3 contains 14 residues. The ends were cut back, 4 bases at V and 3 bases at J, with 13 bases in the middle. Germline V CDR1 and CDR2: SGHTA, FQGNSA. CDR3 in amino acids: CASSSDSPRYEQYF. In DNA form, the CDR3 reads TGTGCCAGCAGCTCAGATTCGCCCCGCTACGAGCAGTACTTC.

J is TRBJ2-7 and V is TRBV12-3 or TRBV12-4; TRBD1 matches 9 bases. J gave up 6 bases and V 5 bases, and 11 bases lay outside the gene matches. The CDR3 spans 15 residues. The CDR3 DNA follows: TGTGCCAGCAGTCTCTCTCGGACAGGGGCCCGCGAGCAGTACTTC. It yields the protein CASSLSRTGAREQYF.

The rearrangement uses TRBV5-5 and TRBJ2-7; D call uncertain. Germline V lookup: CDR1 SGHKS, CDR2 YYEKEE (reference sequence). The V end was cut by 0 bases, the J end by 3 bases, with 7 bases between. The CDR3 spans 13 residues. The CDR3 region has the DNA TGTGCCAGCAGCTTGGAAGACGACTACGAGCAGTACGTC. Its translation: CASSLEDDYEQYV.

A few counts support this clonotype. This chain uses TRBV20-1 with TRBJ2-3, with 11 bases identical to TRBD2. The CDR3 length is 17 residues. V was clipped by 5 bases and J by 1 base; unmatched bases: 11. Germline lookup yields CDR1 DFQATT and CDR2 SNEGSKA (reference sequence). The DNA of the CDR3 is TGCAGTGCTGCGACTAGCGGGGAGCCACGGCGCACAGATACGCAGTATTTT. This encodes CSAATSGEPRRTDTQYF.

A few counts support this clonotype. The rearrangement joins TRBV4-3 to TRBJ1-3; D gene uncertain. The CDR3 length is 18 residues. Trimming pared 0 bases from V and 4 bases from J, leaving 19 bases between. CDR1 and CDR2 from the germline V gene are LGHNA and YSLEER. For the CDR3, the DNA is TGCGCCAGCAGCCAAGATCTGCTAGACACGCGACGGGGAAACACCATATATTTT. Translating gives CASSQDLLDTRRGNTIYF.

This clonotype appeared a few times. The chain links TRBV5-1 to TRBJ1-4; D remains unclear. Germline V gene lookup returns CDR1 SGHRS and CDR2 YFSETQ. The V and J ends lost 0 bases and 6 bases respectively, with 9 bases between them. CDR3 length: 14 residues. CDR3 in amino acids: CASSLDSDDEKLFF. CDR3 nucleotide sequence: TGCGCCAGCAGCTTGGACAGTGATGATGAAAAACTGTTTTTT.

This clonotype was seen a handful of times. The V call is TRBV6-6, the J call TRBJ2-2; D remains ambiguous. Germline CDR1 is MNHNY and CDR2 is SVGAGI (reference sequence). CDR3 size: 16 residues. With 6 bases removed from V and 0 bases from J, the gap between germline ends came to 14 bases. For the CDR3, the DNA is TGTGCCAGCAGCCCTGACTTGGCGGCGAACACCGGGGAGCTGTTTTTT. This codes for CASSPDLAANTGELFF.

This rearrangement joins TRBV21-1 to TRBJ2-2; the D call of TRBD1 is as the table states it, not checked on the DNA. TRBV21-1 is an annotated pseudogene. This CDR3 contains 18 residues. As DNA, the CDR3 is TGTGCCAGCAGCAAATGGGGACAGGGGTGGACGAACACCGGGGAGCTGTTTTTT. It is translated as CASSKWGQGWTNTGELFF.

This clonotype was found a few times. V gene TRBV15 combines with J gene TRBJ1-5; a weak D match, TRBD1 (5 bases). Germline CDR1 and CDR2: LNHNV and YYDKDF (reference sequence). V was pared by 1 base and J by 9 bases, with 7 bases between. The CDR3 contains 12 residues. CDR3 residues: CATSRGGRPQHF. The CDR3 DNA reads as TGTGCCACCAGCAGAGGGGGACGGCCCCAGCATTTT.

This chain uses TRBV12-3 or TRBV12-4 with TRBJ1-2; tentative D call: TRBD1 (5 bases). Trimming removed 6 bases at V and 4 bases at J, with 12 bases between. The CDR3 spans 13 residues. CDR3 in DNA: TGTGCCAGCAGGATGGGACGGATCTATGGCTACACCTTC. The encoded protein is CASRMGRIYGYTF.

V and J are TRBV29-1 and TRBJ2-5; 8 nucleotides match TRBD2. V was clipped by 3 bases and J by 4 bases; unmatched bases: 4. The germline gives CDR1 SQVTM, CDR2 ANQGSEA. CDR3 size: 13 residues. As DNA, the CDR3 is TGCAGCGTTGACGGGACTAGAGGAGAGACCCAGTACTTC. Residues: CSVDGTRGETQYF.

This clonotype was observed many times. This chain links TRBV28 with TRBJ2-5, with TRBD1 matching 8 bases. The CDR3 runs 13 residues. Germline-derived CDR1 and CDR2 are MDHEN and SYDVKM. Unmatched junction bases numbered 4, after V lost 5 bases and J lost 5 bases. The CDR3 DNA sequence: TGTGCCAGCAGTCGGACAGGGATGGAGACCCAGTACTTC. Residues: CASSRTGMETQYF.

In this sample, this clonotype turned up many times. The chain links TRBV5-1 to TRBJ2-5, with 7 bases lining up with TRBD1. From germline, CDR1 is SGHRS and CDR2 YFSETQ. The CDR3 has 13 residues. Trimming took 3 bases from V and 5 from J; bases not matched to a gene: 4. The CDR3 sequence is CASSSTGPETQYF. CDR3 nucleotide sequence: TGCGCCAGCAGCTCGACAGGGCCGGAGACCCAGTACTTC.

The V call is TRBV20-1, the J call TRBJ1-1; D uncertain. This CDR3 spans 12 amino acids. V was trimmed by 8 bases and J by 2 bases, leaving 12 bases between them. Germline values: CDR1 DFQATT, CDR2 SNEGSKA (reference sequence). The CDR3 nucleotides are TGCAGTACCCCAACAGCAAACACTGAAGCTTTCTTT. This encodes CSTPTANTEAFF.

The CDR3 sequence is CSVIAGGPGDTQYF. The CDR3, as DNA: TGCAGCGTAATAGCGGGGGGGCCGGGAGATACGCAGTATTTT. The rearrangement joins TRBV29-1 to TRBJ2-3; 11 bases agree with TRBD2. CDR1 is SQVTM and CDR2 is ANQGSEA in the germline V gene. The length of the CDR3 is 14 residues. V lost 6 bases and J lost 5; bases outside the gene matches: 7.

The chain carries TRBV6-5 and TRBJ2-1; perhaps TRBD2 as D (6 bases). Per germline, CDR1 MNHEY and CDR2 SVGAGI. Trimming removed 5 bases from V and 10 bases from J, with 21 bases in between. This CDR3 has 15 amino acids. The CDR3 spells CASSRLRRGKGEQFF. DNA of the CDR3: TGTGCCAGCAGTCGCCTCAGGAGGGGCAAGGGGGAGCAGTTCTTC.

This chain joins TRBV6-1 and TRBJ2-7, with TRBD1 identical over 11 bases. Germline values: CDR1 MNHNS, CDR2 SASEGT. The CDR3 contains 15 residues. With V trimmed by 11 bases and J by 0 bases, 9 bases remained unmatched. CDR3 sequence reads: CAVYQDRGLSYEQYF. The DNA of the CDR3 is TGTGCCGTTTACCAGGACAGGGGGCTCTCCTACGAGCAGTACTTC.

At least ten counts were recorded for this clonotype. The chain recombines TRBV4-2 with TRBJ1-2; the match to TRBD1 covers 8 bases. Germline CDR1 LGHNA, CDR2 YNFKEQ. The CDR3 sequence is 17 residues long. The V and J ends lost 5 bases and 2 bases, in that order; junction bases with no gene match: 13. Here the CDR3 reads CASSTLTGARGNYGYTF. CDR3 DNA sequence: TGTGCCAGCAGCACCCTGACAGGGGCCAGGGGCAACTATGGCTACACCTTC.